This T cell receptor (beta chain) was profiled in a study of T cell changes during pregnancy in multiple sclerosis. With 0 bases removed from V and 6 bases from J, the gap between germline ends came to 14 bases. Germline CDR1 reads SGHTA; CDR2 reads FQGNSA. The CDR3 runs 15 residues. This clone was recorded once. The protocol was immunoSEQ multiplex PCR, while the TCRdb copy is restricted to in-frame clones and leaves out a portion. Found here are approximately 79,000 clones, over 85% of them singletons; the top ten hold approximately 0.75%. The V gene is TRBV7-2, the J gene TRBJ1-2; the D gene is possibly TRBD1 (5 bases). The TCR was taken from a female donor in good health, enrolled as a control in a pregnancy study. The source was peripheral blood, collected in the second trimester of pregnancy. CDR3 sequence (DNA): TGTGCCAGCAGCTTAGCTTACCAGGGTTCTAATGGCTACACCTTC. This translates into CASSLAYQGSNGYTF.